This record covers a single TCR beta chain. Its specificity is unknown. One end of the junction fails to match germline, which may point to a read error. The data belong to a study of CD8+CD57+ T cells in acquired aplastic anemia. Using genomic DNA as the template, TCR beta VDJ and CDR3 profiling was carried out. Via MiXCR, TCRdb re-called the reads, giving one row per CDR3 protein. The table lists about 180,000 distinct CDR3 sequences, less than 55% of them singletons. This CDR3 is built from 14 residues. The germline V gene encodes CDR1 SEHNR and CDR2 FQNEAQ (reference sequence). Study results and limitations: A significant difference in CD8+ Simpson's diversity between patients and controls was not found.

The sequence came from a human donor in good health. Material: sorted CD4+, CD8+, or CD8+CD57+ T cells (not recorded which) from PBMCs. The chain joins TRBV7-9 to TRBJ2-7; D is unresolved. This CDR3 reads CASSLEGPSNEQYF. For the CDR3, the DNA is TGTGCCAGCAGCTTAGAAGGGCCCTCCAACGAGCAGTACTTC.